This is a list of T cell receptor beta chains from one sample in a study of T cells in Graves' hyperthyroidism and ophthalmopathy. TCRdb reprocessed the multiplex PCR reads with MiXCR, giving one entry per CDR3 protein. Of more than 300,000 distinct CDR3 sequences in the sample, 15% to 20% were seen once. The specimen sequenced was blood. The source of these receptors is a woman aged 25-40 years with Graves' hyperthyroidism that later progressed to Graves' ophthalmopathy. Both conserved end residues are part of each CDR3. The D gene is left open where the match is weak. Only some rows state a clone size, as once, few, many or a class for expanded clones.

j_call	v_call	d_call	clone_size	cdr3_nt	cdr3_aa
TRBJ1-1	TRBV20-1	.	.	TGCAGTGCTAGTAGGGGGGAAGCTGAAGCTTTCTTT	CSASRGEAEAFF
TRBJ1-1	TRBV28	.	.	TGTGCCAGCAGTTTATACGGGGTAAACACTGAAGCTTTCTTT	CASSLYGVNTEAFF
TRBJ2-5	TRBV6-9	.	few	TGTGCCAGCAGTTACAAGAGCGGACGCACTGGAACCCAGTACTTC	CASSYKSGRTGTQYF
TRBJ2-1	TRBV7-2	.	many	TGTGCCAGCAGCCCGACTACAGGGAAATTCTACAATGAGCAGTTCTTC	CASSPTTGKFYNEQFF
TRBJ2-7	TRBV6-2/TRBV6-3	.	.	TGTGCCAGCAGCCGAGGGGAATCCTACGAGCAGTACTTC	CASSRGESYEQYF
TRBJ1-6	TRBV28	.	many	TGTGCCAGCCAGTCCCCCGGTTTGGCGGCCAATAATTCACCCCTCCACTTT	CASQSPGLAANNSPLHF
TRBJ1-2	TRBV6-2/TRBV6-3	.	.	TGTGCCGGCAGTTACTATGCAGAGAACTATGGCTACACCTTC	CAGSYYAENYGYTF
TRBJ2-1	TRBV2	TRBD1	many	TGTGCCAGCAGTGAAGCTTTATACCTAGGGCAACAGGGGACCTCCTACAATGAGCAGTTCTTC	CASSEALYLGQQGTSYNEQFF
TRBJ1-1	TRBV5-1	.	many	TGCGCCAGCAGCTTGGGGACGTTGGAGGGCACTGAAGCTTTCTTT	CASSLGTLEGTEAFF
TRBJ2-5	TRBV11-2	.	many	TGTGCCAGTGCCGAAAAGCAGCTTAGTTATTTAAGTGCAGAGACCCAGTACTTC	CASAEKQLSYLSAETQYF
TRBJ1-2	TRBV5-5	TRBD1	.	TGTGTCAGCAGCGACGGACAGGACCCTTATGGCTACACCTTC	CVSSDGQDPYGYTF
TRBJ1-6	TRBV6-1	.	many	TGTGCCAGCATTAATGCCGGGGGACGTAATTCACCCCTCCACTTT	CASINAGGRNSPLHF
TRBJ1-2	TRBV7-9	.	few	TGTGCCAGCAGCTTAGTGATTCGGAACTATGGCTACACCTTC	CASSLVIRNYGYTF
TRBJ2-5	TRBV7-9	.	many	TGTGCCAGCAGTCGGCAGGGCGGTCTAGAGACCCAGTACTTC	CASSRQGGLETQYF
TRBJ1-1	TRBV13	.	few	TGTGCCAGCAGCTCAGCAAGCCTGGGGGACACTGAAGCTTTCTTT	CASSSASLGDTEAFF
TRBJ2-3	TRBV12-3/TRBV12-4	TRBD1	many	TGTGCCAGCAGTCATCGACAGGGAAGACCAGATACGCAGTATTTT	CASSHRQGRPDTQYF
TRBJ1-1	TRBV9	.	many	TGTGCCAGCAGCGTAGCTGTGAACACTGAAGCTTTCTTT	CASSVAVNTEAFF
TRBJ2-2	TRBV12-3/TRBV12-4	.	many	TGTGCCAGCAGTTTGAGGGGATCGGCCGGGGAGCTGTTTTTT	CASSLRGSAGELFF
TRBJ2-3	TRBV6-2/TRBV6-3	TRBD2	.	TGTGCCAGCAGTGGAGACATAGCGGGAGGAATCACAGATACGCAGTATTTT	CASSGDIAGGITDTQYF
TRBJ1-5	TRBV10-2	TRBD1	once	TGCGCCAGCAGTGACGAACAGGGGATCAATCAGCCCCAGCATTTT	CASSDEQGINQPQHF
TRBJ2-3	TRBV7-2	.	few	TGTGCCAGCAGCTTAGTCTCTACCGGGGCAGATACGCAGTATTTT	CASSLVSTGADTQYF
TRBJ2-7	TRBV15	.	few	TGTGCCACCAGCAGAGATCTAAGGGACGAGCAGTACTTC	CATSRDLRDEQYF
TRBJ2-1	TRBV7-9	.	many	TGTGCCAGCAGCCGTTTACCGGGACATGCCCCCTTGGGTGAGCAGTTCTTC	CASSRLPGHAPLGEQFF
TRBJ1-1	TRBV3-1	.	many	TGTGCCAGCAGCCAAGACAGGGAAGCTTTCTTT	CASSQDREAFF